Following are 23 T cell receptor beta chains from one sample sequenced in a study of blood T cell repertoires in COVID-19. The table came from immunoSEQ multiplex PCR; TCRdb's copy has only in-frame clones and leaves some out. The sample yields more than 200,000 clones, 70% to 90% seen once. The sequencing sample was made of peripheral blood. These receptor sequences come from a man aged 18 to 30 with active or convalescent COVID-19.

The rearrangement links TRBV28 to TRBJ1-2, with TRBD1 matching over 8 bases. The germline gives CDR1 MDHEN, CDR2 SYDVKM. V lost 3 bases to trimming and J lost 7 bases; unmatched junction nucleotides: 16. The CDR3 length is 17 residues. CDR3 nucleotide sequence: TGTGCCAGCAGTTTTGCTTGGGACTCGGGACAGGACTCTGGCTACACCTTC. Its protein product is CASSFAWDSGQDSGYTF.

The chain carries TRBV25-1 and TRBJ1-1; D remains ambiguous. The V and J ends lost 2 bases and 0 bases respectively, with 7 bases between them. This CDR3 has 14 amino acids. Germline values: CDR1 MGHDK, CDR2 SYGVNS. In DNA, the CDR3 is TGTGCCAGCAGTGAACCAGGTCTGAACACTGAAGCTTTCTTT. Amino acid sequence: CASSEPGLNTEAFF.

V usage is TRBV27 and J usage is TRBJ1-1; D remains ambiguous. Germline CDR1 MNHEY, CDR2 SMNVEV (reference sequence). Trimming removed 0 bases from V and 6 bases from J, with 8 bases in between. The CDR3 is 13 residues long. DNA for the CDR3: TGTGCCAGCAGTTTATCTGCGGGCTCTGAAGCTTTCTTT. This sequence encodes CASSLSAGSEAFF.

The rearrangement links TRBV19 to TRBJ1-5; D might be TRBD1 (6 bases). V lost 3 bases and J lost 0, with 15 bases in between. Looked up from germline, CDR1 is LNHDA and CDR2 is SQIVND (reference sequence). This CDR3 spans 17 amino acids. The CDR3, as DNA: TGTGCCAGTAGTATTTACTCACAGGGATATAGCAATCAGCCCCAGCATTTT. It translates to CASSIYSQGYSNQPQHF.

This chain's CDR3 is CASRNGAVTYNSPLHF. CDR3 coding DNA: TGTGCCAGCAGGAATGGGGCGGTAACCTATAATTCACCCCTCCACTTT. The V and J genes are TRBV28 and TRBJ1-6, with D tentatively TRBD1 (5 bases). The V end was cut by 6 bases, the J end by 2 bases, with 14 bases between. Looked up from germline, CDR1 is MDHEN and CDR2 is SYDVKM. The CDR3 is 16 amino acids.

The chain links TRBV5-1 to TRBJ2-7; TRBD1 agrees at 9 bases. The germline gives CDR1 SGHRS, CDR2 YFSETQ. The CDR3 runs 16 residues. V gave up 7 bases and J gave up 3 bases; unmatched junction bases: 14. The CDR3 DNA sequence: TGCGCCAGCGGGACAGGGCAAGCCCCTGATATCTACGAGCAGTACTTC. Its protein product is CASGTGQAPDIYEQYF.

The V and J genes are TRBV7-9 and TRBJ1-2; D is unclear. Per the germline V gene, CDR1 is SEHNR and CDR2 is FQNEAQ (reference sequence). CDR3 size: 17 residues. V gave up 1 base and J gave up 0 bases, with 15 bases separating them. The CDR3 bases are TGTGCCAGCAGCTTAGGAGGTGGAAGGTTCGCTAACTATGGCTACACCTTC. This sequence encodes CASSLGGGRFANYGYTF.

V and J are TRBV9 and TRBJ2-3; 8 bases align to TRBD2. V trimming: 2 bases; J trimming: 6 bases; junction bases outside the gene matches: 8. CDR3 length: 15 amino acids. From germline, CDR1 is SGDLS and CDR2 YYNGEE. The CDR3 nucleotides read TGTGCCAGCAGCGTCGGAACGGGAGGGGGGGATACGCAGTATTTT. Protein sequence: CASSVGTGGGDTQYF.

The chain combines TRBV9 with TRBJ2-7; 9 nucleotides agree with TRBD1. This CDR3 spans 14 amino acids. From germline, CDR1 is SGDLS and CDR2 YYNGEE. The ends lost 0 bases at V and 6 bases at J; junction bases unmatched: 4. The CDR3 DNA reads TGTGCCAGCAGCGTAGTGGGACAGGGTGCCGAGCAGTACTTC. This translates into CASSVVGQGAEQYF.

In its sample, this clone was seen once. The chain couples TRBV6-5 to TRBJ2-7, with a tentative D call TRBD2 (6 bases). The V end lost 7 bases, the J end lost 9 bases, and 16 bases lay between the germline ends. Germline V CDR1 and CDR2: MNHEY, SVGAGI. The CDR3 spans 12 residues. CDR3 nucleotides: TGTGCCAGCACCCTCGGAGGGTGGGGGCAGTACTTC. It codes for CASTLGGWGQYF.

J is TRBJ2-7 and V is TRBV19, with D perhaps TRBD2 (5 bases). The CDR3 runs 14 residues. Trimming shortened V by 6 bases and J by 3 bases, and 15 bases separated the two germline ends. Per the germline V gene, CDR1 is LNHDA and CDR2 is SQIVND (reference sequence). The CDR3 reads CASSINTDYYEQYF. Here the CDR3 DNA reads TGTGCCAGTAGCATCAACACAGACTACTACGAGCAGTACTTC. Based on the CDR3 plus reference TRBV19 and TRBJ2-7, the full variable domain is DGGITQSPKYLFRKEGQNVTLSCEQNLNHDAMYWYRQDPGQGLRLIYYSQIVNDFQKGDIAEGYSVSREKKESFPLTVTSAQKNPTAFYLCASSINTDYYEQYFGPGTRLTVT.

The chain joins TRBV7-6 to TRBJ2-7, with 11 bases lining up with TRBD2. Looked up from germline, CDR1 is SGHVS and CDR2 is FNYEAQ. This CDR3 has 15 amino acids. V was clipped by 5 bases and J by 5 bases; unmatched bases: 8. CDR3 nucleotide sequence: TGTGCCAGCAGCGCGGCGACTAGCGGGACTCACGAGCAGTACTTC. This encodes CASSAATSGTHEQYF.

In its sample, this clone was seen once. The chain carries TRBV12-3 or TRBV12-4 and TRBJ2-2; D perhaps matches TRBD2 (5 bases). V dropped 6 bases and J dropped 4 bases, with 9 bases sitting between them. This CDR3 comprises 13 residues. The CDR3 loop reads CASRPTSTGELFF. The CDR3 DNA sequence: TGTGCCAGCAGGCCAACTAGCACCGGGGAGCTGTTTTTT.

The rearrangement links TRBV11-2 to TRBJ2-6, with no clear D. CDR3 size: 17 residues. Per the germline V gene, CDR1 is SGHAT and CDR2 is FQNNGV. Trimming cost V 2 bases and J 1 base, with 12 bases left between them. This CDR3 is CASSLTPTRSGANVLTF. CDR3 nucleotide sequence: TGTGCCAGCAGCTTAACTCCGACAAGGTCTGGGGCCAACGTCCTGACTTTC.

This chain links TRBV24-1 with TRBJ2-3; D might be TRBD2 (6 bases). In germline, CDR1 is KGHDR, CDR2 SFDVKD. This CDR3 is 14 amino acids long. Trimming took off 6 bases at V and 3 bases at J, with 12 bases between the two ends. CDR3 amino acids: CATSLGTRTDTQYF. The CDR3 DNA reads TGTGCCACCAGTCTCGGGACTCGTACAGATACGCAGTATTTT.

This chain joins TRBV2 and TRBJ2-7; perhaps TRBD1 as D (5 bases). The CDR3 runs to 15 residues. Germline assignment: CDR1 SNHLY and CDR2 FYNNEI. V was cut by 2 bases and J by 2 bases, with 13 bases left in between. This CDR3 is CASSETVAGTYEQYF. DNA for the CDR3: TGTGCCAGCAGTGAAACAGTCGCAGGGACCTACGAGCAGTACTTC.

The J gene is TRBJ1-5, the V gene TRBV10-3; possible D gene TRBD1, 6 bases. The CDR3 is 16 amino acids. V lost 5 bases, J lost 3 bases, and 17 bases lay in between. The germline V gene has CDR1 ENHRY and CDR2 SYGVKD. CDR3 residues: CAISPTGTSFNQPQHF. The CDR3 nucleotides are TGTGCCATCAGTCCAACCGGGACAAGCTTCAATCAGCCCCAGCATTTT.

This clone was seen once. In the same sample, other DNA sequences code for this CDR3. The V and J genes are TRBV29-1 and TRBJ2-1, with D possibly being TRBD1 (6 bases). With 7 bases removed from V and 7 bases from J, the gap between germline ends came to 8 bases. The CDR3 has 10 residues. Germline values: CDR1 SQVTM, CDR2 ANQGSEA. The CDR3 here is CSGQVNEQFF. The CDR3 DNA reads as TGCAGCGGACAGGTAAATGAGCAGTTCTTC.

The rearrangement links TRBV19 to TRBJ2-2, with 8 bases lining up with TRBD2. Losses at the gene ends were 3 bases for V and 3 bases for J; bases not matched to a gene: 6. CDR1 and CDR2 from the germline V gene are LNHDA and SQIVND (reference sequence). The CDR3 runs 16 residues. The CDR3 loop is CASSIAPGGYTGELFF. The CDR3 region has the DNA TGTGCCAGTAGTATTGCACCGGGGGGGTACACCGGGGAGCTGTTTTTT. Full variable domain (missing parts from reference TRBV19 and TRBJ2-2): DGGITQSPKYLFRKEGQNVTLSCEQNLNHDAMYWYRQDPGQGLRLIYYSQIVNDFQKGDIAEGYSVSREKKESFPLTVTSAQKNPTAFYLCASSIAPGGYTGELFFGEGSRLTVL.

The chain is built from TRBV28 and TRBJ1-2; D remains ambiguous. V gave up 6 bases and J gave up 8 bases, with 13 bases separating them. CDR1 is MDHEN, CDR2 SYDVKM, per germline. This CDR3 has 12 amino acids. CDR3: CASSGQIGGYTF. CDR3 nucleotide sequence: TGTGCCAGCAGCGGCCAAATCGGGGGCTACACCTTC.

The chain links TRBV27 to TRBJ2-7, with D possibly being TRBD2 (5 bases). V was clipped by 2 bases and J by 2 bases, with 16 bases between them. CDR1 and CDR2 from the germline V gene are MNHEY and SMNVEV (reference sequence). The CDR3 spans 16 residues. CDR3 protein: CASSLRAGESPYEQYF. In DNA form, the CDR3 reads TGTGCCAGCAGTTTACGGGCGGGTGAGAGCCCCTACGAGCAGTACTTC.

This chain uses TRBV10-3 with TRBJ2-5; 13 bases fit TRBD2. Germline V gives CDR1 ENHRY, CDR2 SYGVKD. V was pared by 3 bases and J by 4 bases, with 17 bases of the junction left unmatched. The CDR3 spans 20 residues. The CDR3, as DNA: TGTGCCATCAGTGACCCCTTTCCTCGACTAGCGGGGGGCCCGGGAGAGACCCAGTACTTC. Translation: CAISDPFPRLAGGPGETQYF.

V gene TRBV11-3 combines with J gene TRBJ2-7, with 8 positions matching TRBD1. Germline-derived CDR1 and CDR2 are SGHNT and YENEEA. The J segment lost 2 bases and the V segment lost 6 bases, leaving 3 bases of the junction unmatched. The CDR3 sequence is 13 residues long. This CDR3 is CASSDRGTYEQYF. The CDR3 DNA is TGTGCCAGCAGTGACAGGGGAACCTACGAGCAGTACTTC.